A selection of T cell receptor beta chains follows, all from one sample in a study of OX40 agonist ivuxolimab in advanced cancers. Assay used: immunoSEQ multiplex PCR; TCRdb lists only in-frame clones, some missing. The repertoire holds about 61,000 clones, roughly nine tenths seen once, with around 20% in the top ten. The sequences come from CD4+ or CD8+ T cells sorted from blood, collected in a trial of the OX40 agonist ivuxolimab. Receptor source: an adult with an advanced solid tumor such as melanoma, head and neck, liver or kidney cancer. Both conserved end residues are part of each CDR3. D genes are given only for firm matches. Expanded clones are given a class, and other clones once, few, many or no size at all.

-	once	TRBV6-5	TRBJ2-7	CASSQGVPGSYEQYF	TGTGCCAGCAGCCAAGGGGTACCCGGATCCTACGAGCAGTACTTC
-	-	TRBV7-6	TRBJ1-1	CASSRGAEAFF	TGTGCCAGCAGCCGGGGGGCTGAAGCTTTCTTT
-	once	TRBV28	TRBJ1-5	CASSLMFRGNQPQHF	TGTGCCAGCTCCCTTATGTTCCGGGGCAATCAGCCCCAGCATTTT
TRBD1	-	TRBV5-5	TRBJ1-3	CASSPGQRVSGNTIYF	TGTGCCAGCAGCCCGGGACAGAGGGTCTCTGGAAACACCATATATTTT
TRBD1	-	TRBV19	TRBJ2-3	CASSIGQGTDTQYF	TGTGCCAGTAGTATAGGACAGGGGACAGATACGCAGTATTTT
TRBD1	many	TRBV2	TRBJ1-5	CASSEGTGLQPQHF	TGTGCCAGCAGTGAGGGGACAGGGCTTCAGCCCCAGCATTTT
TRBD1	-	TRBV13	TRBJ2-7	CASSFGDRTYEQYF	TGTGCCAGCAGCTTTGGGGACAGGACCTACGAGCAGTACTTC
-	-	TRBV5-4	TRBJ2-7	CASSTRDGLYEQYF	TGTGCCAGCAGCACCCGGGACGGTCTCTACGAGCAGTACTTC
TRBD1	once	TRBV5-4	TRBJ2-7	CASSLHRGMTLEQYF	TGTGCCAGCAGCCTCCACAGGGGCATGACGCTCGAGCAGTACTTC
-	few	TRBV5-1	TRBJ1-1	CASSLRGNTEAFF	TGCGCCAGCAGCTTAAGGGGGAACACTGAAGCTTTCTTT
TRBD2	-	TRBV27	TRBJ2-1	CANPPGLANLDEQFF	TGTGCCAACCCCCCCGGACTAGCTAATTTGGATGAGCAGTTCTTC
TRBD2	-	TRBV2	TRBJ2-5	CASKRITSVKLETQYF	TGTGCCAGCAAAAGGATCACTAGCGTAAAATTGGAGACCCAGTACTTC
-	-	TRBV29-1	TRBJ1-4	CSVGGTQGATNEKLFF	TGCAGCGTTGGAGGGACCCAAGGGGCAACTAATGAAAAACTGTTTTTT
-	-	TRBV9	TRBJ1-2	CASSVDTGLYGYTF	TGTGCCAGCAGCGTAGATACCGGCCTCTATGGCTACACCTTC
-	-	TRBV9	TRBJ1-2	CASSVIQGQQGGYTF	TGTGCCAGCAGCGTAATACAAGGGCAGCAAGGGGGCTACACCTTC
-	once	TRBV9	TRBJ2-7	CASSVGGDAYEQYF	TGTGCCAGCAGCGTAGGGGGGGACGCGTACGAGCAGTACTTC
-	-	TRBV9	TRBJ1-1	CASRSGQNGEAFF	TGTGCCAGTAGATCGGGGCAAAACGGTGAAGCTTTCTTT
TRBD1	-	TRBV5-1	TRBJ2-7	CASRDGQGGPYEQYF	TGCGCCAGCAGGGATGGACAGGGGGGGCCCTACGAGCAGTACTTC